This T cell receptor beta chain derives from a study of siplizumab effects on memory and regulatory T cells. General study results and limits: Naive or memory phenotype assignment was not possible for roughly 75-96% of proliferating CD4+ or CD8+ clones. Mean Treg-derived proportions of mappable alloreactive CD4+ clones were less than 80% for siplizumab and approximately 25% for controls.

The CDR3 loop spans 15 amino acids. The germline V and J ends were trimmed by 6 bases and 4 bases, with 17 bases remaining between them. Germline CDR1 is SEHNR and CDR2 is FQNEAQ (reference sequence). Assays were performed on 95,000 to 100,000 TCR templates per sample. Assay: immunoSEQ multiplex PCR; the TCRdb copy retains only in-frame clones and omits some. The sample records 80,000 to 130,000 clones, about 90% being singletons. Points on this clone: Its antigen is undetermined.

The J gene is TRBJ2-3, the V gene TRBV7-9, with D hard to call. This TCR was sampled from a human donor in good health. Sequenced: Tregs sorted from blood. The DNA for the CDR3 is TGTGCCAGCAGTCGAAGCGCTACTGCCTCAGATACGCAGTATTTT. Translating gives CASSRSATASDTQYF.